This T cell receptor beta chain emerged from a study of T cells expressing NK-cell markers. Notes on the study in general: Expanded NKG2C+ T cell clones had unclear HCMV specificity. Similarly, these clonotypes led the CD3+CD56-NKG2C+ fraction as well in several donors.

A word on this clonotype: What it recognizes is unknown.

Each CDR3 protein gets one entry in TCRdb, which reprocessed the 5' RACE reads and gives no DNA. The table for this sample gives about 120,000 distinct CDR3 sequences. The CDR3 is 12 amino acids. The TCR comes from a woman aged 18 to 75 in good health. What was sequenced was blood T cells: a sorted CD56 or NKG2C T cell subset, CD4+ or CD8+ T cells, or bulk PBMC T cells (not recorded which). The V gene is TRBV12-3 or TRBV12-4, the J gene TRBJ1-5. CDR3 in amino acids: CASSFPKQPQHF.